These 20 T cell receptor beta chains were all obtained from the same sample, sequenced in a study of persistence of HIV-infected CD4 T cells. Cells were stimulated with overlapping HIV-1 Gag 15-mer peptides. CD40L/CD69 double-negative CD45RO-high memory CD4+ T cells were collected. The immunoSEQ assay was version 4, run in survey mode. Produced via immunoSEQ multiplex PCR; TCRdb's table is partial and in-frame only. In the table there are roughly 64,000 clones, 65% to 75% of which are singletons. Their recognized antigens are unknown. The material sequenced was CD4+ T cells sorted from PBMCs after roughly 18-hour stimulation, taken from a patient who received antiretroviral therapy. The receptors shown here come from an adult man with HIV who was CMV-seropositive.

V gene TRBV6-5 combines with J gene TRBJ1-5; a weak D match, TRBD1 (5 bases). Looked up from germline, CDR1 is MNHEY and CDR2 is SVGAGI. The CDR3 covers 15 residues. The V gene lost 7 bases and the J gene lost 4 bases, with 17 bases spanning the gap. The CDR3 nucleotides read TGTGCCAGCACCTCCAGCCCCGGGGGAAATCAGCCCCAGCATTTT. Protein product: CASTSSPGGNQPQHF.

The chain couples TRBV5-4 to TRBJ2-2, with 7 bases that match TRBD2. The germline V gene has CDR1 SGHNT and CDR2 YYREEE (reference sequence). With 3 bases clipped from V and 0 bases from J, the junction kept 8 bases outside the gene matches. The CDR3 runs to 17 residues. The chain's CDR3 is CASSSLAVSANTGELFF. The CDR3 region has the DNA TGTGCCAGCAGCTCCCTAGCGGTTTCCGCGAACACCGGGGAGCTGTTTTTT.

The chain links TRBV6-5 to TRBJ1-1; D gene unclear. Germline CDR1 reads MNHEY; CDR2 reads SVGAGI. The CDR3 consists of 12 residues. Trimming took off 4 bases at V and 8 bases at J, with 11 bases between the two ends. The CDR3 region has the DNA TGTGCCAGCAGTTTACCACCCTGGGAAGCTTTCTTT. It is translated as CASSLPPWEAFF.

V is TRBV19 and J is TRBJ1-2; 12 bases line up with TRBD1. The V gene end was trimmed by 3 bases and the J gene end by 8 bases; junction bases not matched to a gene: 4. CDR1 LNHDA and CDR2 SQIVND come from the germline V gene (reference sequence). CDR3 length: 14 amino acids. CDR3 protein: CASSMGQGADGYTF. As DNA, the CDR3 is TGTGCCAGTAGTATGGGACAGGGGGCAGACGGCTACACCTTC.

This clone was counted once. The chain recombines TRBV9 with TRBJ1-3, with 9 bases that match TRBD1. Germline V gives CDR1 SGDLS, CDR2 YYNGEE. V dropped 3 bases and J dropped 2; count of bases not matched to a gene: 3. The CDR3 spans 15 residues. The CDR3 sequence: CASSADRGTGNTIYF. CDR3 in DNA: TGTGCCAGCAGCGCTGACAGGGGGACTGGAAACACCATATATTTT. The whole variable domain, remainder taken from reference TRBV9 and TRBJ1-3, is DSGVTQTPKHLITATGQRVTLRCSPRSGDLSVYWYQQSLDQGLQFLIQYYNGEERAKGNILERFSAQQFPDLHSELNLSSLELGDSALYFCASSADRGTGNTIYFGEGSWLTVV.

The genes are TRBV9 and TRBJ2-1, with D possibly TRBD2 on 5 matching bases. In germline, CDR1 is SGDLS, CDR2 YYNGEE. CDR3 size: 11 residues. With 0 bases removed from V and 10 bases from J, the gap between germline ends came to 5 bases. CDR3: CASSVGGEQFF. In DNA form, the CDR3 reads TGTGCCAGCAGCGTAGGAGGGGAGCAGTTCTTC.

This rearrangement joins TRBV3-1 (or the pseudogene TRBV3-2) to TRBJ1-1, with D hard to call. Germline loops: CDR1 LGHDT, CDR2 YNNKEL (reference sequence). V was cut by 2 bases and J by 6 bases, with 10 bases left in between. The CDR3 is 13 amino acids. In DNA, the CDR3 is TGTGCCAGCAGCCAAAGTAGAGCATCTGAAGCTTTCTTT. This codes for CASSQSRASEAFF.

V usage is TRBV5-1 and J usage is TRBJ1-6; D is undetermined. Per germline, CDR1 SGHRS and CDR2 YFSETQ. CDR3 length: 15 amino acids. V lost 0 bases, J lost 8 bases, and 12 bases lay in between. As DNA, the CDR3 is TGCGCCAGCAGCTTGGCGCCGAGTCGGGATTCACCCCTCCACTTT. Protein product: CASSLAPSRDSPLHF.

The chain couples TRBV7-3 to TRBJ2-1, with D perhaps TRBD2 (5 bases). Deletions cut 5 bases from V and 6 bases from J, with 11 bases between. Germline CDR1 is SGHTA and CDR2 is FQGTGA. This CDR3 region has 13 residues. CDR3 sequence: CASSHGVSNEQFF. The CDR3 bases are TGTGCCAGCAGCCACGGGGTTTCCAATGAGCAGTTCTTC.

The chain recombines TRBV7-9 with TRBJ1-4; a possible D gene is TRBD1 (5 bases). The CDR3 totals 15 residues. V lost 2 bases and J lost 2, with 9 bases in between. Looked up from germline, CDR1 is SEHNR and CDR2 is FQNEAQ (reference sequence). CDR3 coding DNA: TGTGCCAGCAGCTTATCCGGGGACACTAATGAAAAACTGTTTTTT. Its translation: CASSLSGDTNEKLFF.

This clone came up a few times. The V call is TRBV29-1, the J call TRBJ1-2, with 7 bases aligning to TRBD1. This CDR3 region has 12 residues. Germline-derived CDR1 and CDR2 are SQVTM and ANQGSEA. V lost 6 bases, J lost 7 bases, and 8 bases stayed unmatched. The CDR3 nucleotides read TGCAGCGTGAGGGGACAGCAAGGTGGCTACACCTTC. Translated: CSVRGQQGGYTF.

The chain has TRBV6-5 and TRBJ2-7, with D maybe TRBD1 (6 bases). The CDR3 loop spans 14 amino acids. V was trimmed by 5 bases and J by 6 bases, leaving 17 bases between them. Germline V gene data show CDR1 as MNHEY and CDR2 as SVGAGI. The DNA for the CDR3 is TGTGCCAGCAGTCGGGTAAGGGGGAGCGGCGAGCAGTACTTC. Protein sequence: CASSRVRGSGEQYF.

CDR3 sequence (DNA): TGTGCCAGCAGTGAAGCGCTGACGGGCCCTAATCAGCCCCAGCATTTT. This encodes CASSEALTGPNQPQHF. The genes are TRBV2 and TRBJ1-5, with D unresolved. Trimming left V 0 bases short and J 4 bases short, with 13 bases between. The germline gives CDR1 SNHLY, CDR2 FYNNEI. The CDR3 runs 16 residues.

This chain uses TRBV5-8 with TRBJ1-4; D uncertain. Deletions cut 0 bases from V and 5 bases from J, with 14 bases between. The CDR3 has 16 residues. Germline CDR1 reads SGHTS; CDR2 reads YDEGEE. CDR3 loop: CASSLALTRNNEKLFF. The CDR3 nucleotides read TGTGCCAGCAGCTTGGCCTTGACTAGAAACAATGAAAAACTGTTTTTT. The complete variable domain, with remaining parts taken from reference TRBV5-8 and TRBJ1-4, reads EAGVTQSPTHLIKTRGQQATLRCSPISGHTSVYWYQQALGLGLQFLLWYDEGEERNRGNFPPRFSGRQFPNYSSELNVNALELEDSALYLCASSLALTRNNEKLFFGSGTQLSVL.

This chain uses TRBV9 with TRBJ1-1, with D possibly being TRBD1 (6 bases). The germline CDR1 and CDR2 sequences are SGDLS and YYNGEE. V was cut by 3 bases and J by 0 bases, with 9 bases left in between. The CDR3 has 14 residues. The CDR3 is CASSARDMNTEAFF. CDR3 DNA sequence: TGTGCCAGCAGCGCCCGGGACATGAACACTGAAGCTTTCTTT.

This chain uses TRBV9 with TRBJ1-1, with D unclear. V was pared by 0 bases and J by 1 base, with 4 bases between. The germline V gene encodes CDR1 SGDLS and CDR2 YYNGEE. The CDR3 is 13 amino acids. As DNA, the CDR3 is TGTGCCAGCAGCGTAGGAAGGAACACTGAAGCTTTCTTT. It specifies CASSVGRNTEAFF.

The V gene is TRBV19, the J gene TRBJ2-7, with TRBD1 identical over 8 bases. The CDR3 is 16 residues long. Trimming at V came to 4 bases and at J to 0 bases, leaving 8 bases not matched to a gene. From germline, CDR1 is LNHDA and CDR2 SQIVND (reference sequence). The CDR3 reads CASSRTRDRSSYEQYF. The CDR3, as DNA: TGTGCCAGTAGTAGAACCCGGGACAGGAGCTCCTACGAGCAGTACTTC.

The DNA for the CDR3 is TGTGCCAGCAGTTGGGACAGACAAAATTCACCCCTCCACTTT. Protein: CASSWDRQNSPLHF. The rearrangement uses TRBV6-2 or TRBV6-3 and TRBJ1-6; 7 positions match TRBD1. Unmatched junction bases numbered 4, after V lost 4 bases and J lost 7 bases. This CDR3 is built from 14 residues. Germline assignment: CDR1 MNHEY and CDR2 SVGEGT.

The chain couples TRBV10-2 to TRBJ1-2, with 7 bases aligning to TRBD1. Per germline, CDR1 WSHSY and CDR2 SAAADI. Unmatched junction bases numbered 9, after V lost 6 bases and J lost 5 bases. The CDR3 extends over 14 amino acids. CDR3: CASRPGQAAYGYTF. CDR3 nucleotides: TGCGCCAGCAGGCCTGGACAGGCTGCTTATGGCTACACCTTC.

V gene TRBV7-9 combines with J gene TRBJ1-4; TRBD1 aligns across 8 bases. From germline, CDR1 is SEHNR and CDR2 FQNEAQ (reference sequence). The CDR3 spans 16 residues. V shed 3 bases, J shed 0 bases, and the junction held 3 bases outside the gene matches. CDR3 DNA sequence: TGTGCCAGCAGCTTGGGACAGGCCGCAACTAATGAAAAACTGTTTTTT. It yields the protein CASSLGQAATNEKLFF.